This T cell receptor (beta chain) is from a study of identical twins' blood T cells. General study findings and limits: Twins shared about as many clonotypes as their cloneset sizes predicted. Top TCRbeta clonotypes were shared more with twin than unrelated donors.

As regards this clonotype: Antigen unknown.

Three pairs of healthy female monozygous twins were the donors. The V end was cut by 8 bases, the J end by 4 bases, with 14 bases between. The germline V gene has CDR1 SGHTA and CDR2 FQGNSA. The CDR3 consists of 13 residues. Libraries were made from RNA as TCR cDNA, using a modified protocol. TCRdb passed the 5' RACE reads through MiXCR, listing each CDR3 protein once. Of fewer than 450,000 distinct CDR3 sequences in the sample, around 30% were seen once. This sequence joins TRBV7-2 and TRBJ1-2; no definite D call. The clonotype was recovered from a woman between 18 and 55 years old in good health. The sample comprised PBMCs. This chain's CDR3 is CASGPQQLYGYTF. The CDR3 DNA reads TGTGCCAGCGGCCCCCAGCAGCTCTATGGCTACACCTTC.